A single sample gave rise to the 31 T cell receptor beta chains below, sequenced in a study of beta chain features in type 1 diabetes (dated by TCRdb to 2016 to 2018). These receptors lack a known antigen. Library preparation employed the immunoSEQ multiplex PCR assay. The entire amount of isolated RNA was reverse transcribed using the High Capacity cDNA Reverse Transcription Kit, so the sequenced TCRB transcripts were expressed ones. As stored in TCRdb, this immuneACCESS dataset retains in-frame rearrangements with V and J assigned. A fraction of the clones does not appear; measured against another copy, unresolved V genes explain less than half of the discrepancy, and the remainder lacks a known reason. Present in this sample are about 120,000 clones, around 17% of which were seen just once. The ten largest make up approximately 2.2% of the sample. General study outcomes and caveats: In all four CD4+ subsets, TCRB CDR3 length was moderately but significantly shorter in type 1 diabetes patients.

The sequencing sample was made of central memory CD4+ T cells from blood. The source is a man aged 30 to 39 with type 1 diabetes.

V and J are TRBV2 and TRBJ1-1; unclear D gene. The V gene's germline CDR1 is SNHLY and CDR2 FYNNEI. Between the trimmed V and J ends, which lost 0 bases and 0 bases, there was a span of 5 bases. CDR3 length: 14 amino acids. The CDR3 protein is CASSEARLNTEAFF. The CDR3 coding sequence is TGTGCCAGCAGTGAAGCGCGGTTGAACACTGAAGCTTTCTTT.

The genes are TRBV2 and TRBJ2-1; D gene uncertain. The germline gives CDR1 SNHLY, CDR2 FYNNEI. The V end lost 8 bases, the J end lost 7 bases, and 9 bases lay between the germline ends. This CDR3 has 11 residues. CDR3 in DNA: TGTGCCAGCCGTATAGGGAATGAGCAGTTCTTC. Protein product: CASRIGNEQFF.

A few counts support this clone. This chain uses TRBV7-9 with TRBJ2-7; possibly TRBD2 for D (7 bases). The CDR3 is 13 amino acids. The germline V and J ends were trimmed by 5 bases and 6 bases, with 14 bases remaining between them. Per the germline V gene, CDR1 is SEHNR and CDR2 is FQNEAQ (reference sequence). DNA for the CDR3: TGTGCCAGCAGCACTACGCGGGGGCTCGAGCAGTACTTC. Residues: CASSTTRGLEQYF. Filled out from reference TRBV7-9 and TRBJ2-7, the complete variable domain reads DTGVSQNPRHKITKRGQNVTFRCDPISEHNRLYWYRQTLGQGPEFLTYFQNEAQLEKSRLLSDRFSAERPKGSFSTLEIQRTEQGDSAMYLCASSTTRGLEQYFGPGTRLTVT.

This clone was counted many times. CDR3 in DNA: TGTGCCAGCAGCCTAAGGACAGGGGAGGGACATGAGCAGTTCTTC. This sequence encodes CASSLRTGEGHEQFF. The chain links TRBV7-9 to TRBJ2-1, with TRBD1 matching 9 bases. Germline V CDR1 and CDR2: SEHNR, FQNEAQ (reference sequence). This CDR3 is built from 15 residues. Trimming removed 5 bases from V and 8 bases from J; junction bases left unmatched: 10.

This clone was observed many times. V is TRBV7-8 and J is TRBJ2-3, with 7 bases lining up with TRBD2. The V segment lost 5 bases and the J segment 5 bases; nucleotides outside the gene matches: 16. In germline, CDR1 is SGHVS, CDR2 FQNEAQ. The CDR3 has 17 amino acids. The CDR3 DNA reads TGTGCCAGCAGCCCCCCCCTACGGGGGGAGGGAAGAGATACGCAGTATTTT. It encodes CASSPPLRGEGRDTQYF.

This clone turned up a few times. The chain joins TRBV28 to TRBJ1-2, with D uncertain. The CDR3 extends over 14 amino acids. Per germline, CDR1 MDHEN and CDR2 SYDVKM. V was shortened by 6 bases and J by 3 bases, with 14 bases between the two germline ends. Here the CDR3 reads CASSPGAVYYGYTF. In nucleotides, the CDR3 is TGTGCCAGCAGCCCGGGCGCCGTCTACTATGGCTACACCTTC.

Turning to this clone: Relative to the germline gene, one junction end is altered; a read error may explain this. V and J are TRBV10-3 and TRBJ2-5; D is perhaps TRBD2 (6 bases). The CDR3 totals 15 residues. The germline gives CDR1 ENHRY, CDR2 SYGVKD. The CDR3 sequence is CASSSEGSYQETQYF. CDR3 DNA: TGTGCCAGCAGTTCGGAGGGATCGTACCAAGAGACCCAGTACTTC.

The rearrangement uses TRBV29-1 and TRBJ1-1; no reliable D call. The V end lost 0 bases, the J end lost 8 bases, and 7 bases lay between the germline ends. Germline CDR1 is SQVTM and CDR2 is ANQGSEA. The CDR3 spans 11 residues. The CDR3 DNA sequence: TGCAGCGTTGAAGAGGCTTCCGAAGCTTTCTTT. Its translation is CSVEEASEAFF.

The chain uses TRBV6-1 and TRBJ1-2; TRBD1 agrees at 7 bases. Germline trimming cut 6 bases from V and 0 bases from J; bases unmatched to any gene: 7. Germline lookup yields CDR1 MNHNS and CDR2 SASEGT. The CDR3 consists of 15 residues. The CDR3 nucleotides read TGTGCCAGCAGCCGGGGACAGTTAGCTAACTATGGCTACACCTTC. Its translation is CASSRGQLANYGYTF.

There are a few counts of this clone. Other DNA sequences of this sample code for an identical CDR3. This chain uses TRBV7-9 with TRBJ1-5; D perhaps matches TRBD1 (6 bases). From germline, CDR1 is SEHNR and CDR2 FQNEAQ (reference sequence). V was trimmed by 1 base and J by 7 bases, leaving 14 bases between them. The CDR3 sequence is 15 residues long. The CDR3 loop reads CASSLEGQGNQPQHF. The CDR3 nucleotides read TGTGCCAGCAGCTTAGAGGGGCAGGGGAACCAGCCCCAGCATTTT.

This clone was seen more than once but under ten times. The chain has TRBV6-1 and TRBJ2-7; unclear D gene. V lost 1 base and J lost 9, with 10 bases in between. The germline gives CDR1 MNHNS, CDR2 SASEGT. This CDR3 has 12 residues. This CDR3 is CASSEGPLGQYF. CDR3 bases: TGTGCCAGCAGTGAAGGCCCCCTTGGGCAGTACTTC.

This clone was seen more than once but under ten times. The CDR3 loop reads CSAAGLEGNEQFF. The DNA for the CDR3 is TGCAGCGCCGCGGGACTAGAGGGGAATGAGCAGTTCTTC. The chain joins TRBV29-1 to TRBJ2-1; 8 nucleotides line up with TRBD2. Looked up from germline, CDR1 is SQVTM and CDR2 is ANQGSEA. The junction had 9 bases not matched to a gene; V was cut back by 7 bases and J by 7 bases. The CDR3 is 13 amino acids.

The V call is TRBV2, the J call TRBJ2-3; D is possibly TRBD1 (5 bases). With 7 bases removed from V and 1 base from J, the gap between germline ends came to 15 bases. The length of the CDR3 is 15 residues. From germline, CDR1 is SNHLY and CDR2 FYNNEI. DNA for the CDR3: TGTGCCAGCAAAGGCCAGGGTGTCGGCACAGATACGCAGTATTTT. Its protein is CASKGQGVGTDTQYF.

The CDR3: CASSPPQEGEQYF. CDR3 DNA: TGTGCCAGCTCACCACCACAGGAGGGCGAGCAGTACTTC. V and J are TRBV18 and TRBJ2-7; D may be TRBD2 (6 bases). This CDR3 is built from 13 residues. Trimming removed 0 bases at V and 6 bases at J, with 9 bases between. CDR1 and CDR2 (germline): KGHSH, LQKENI.

This clone appeared a few times. The V gene is TRBV7-2, the J gene TRBJ2-1; D not certain. Germline V gene data show CDR1 as SGHTA and CDR2 as FQGNSA. The CDR3 has 14 amino acids. V was shortened by 5 bases and J by 5 bases, with 13 bases between the two germline ends. The CDR3 DNA reads TGTGCCAGCAGCCCCTTCGGAACCCACAATGAGCAGTTCTTC. It is translated as CASSPFGTHNEQFF. The full variable domain, completed using reference TRBV7-2 and TRBJ2-1, is GAGVSQSPSNKVTEKGKDVELRCDPISGHTALYWYRQSLGQGLEFLIYFQGNSAPDKSGLPSDRFSAERTGGSVSTLTIQRTQQEDSAVYLCASSPFGTHNEQFFGPGTRLTVL.

This rearrangement joins TRBV5-1 to TRBJ2-2; the match to TRBD1 covers 8 bases. The length of the CDR3 is 17 residues. V dropped 0 bases and J dropped 0; count of bases not matched to a gene: 4. The germline V gene encodes CDR1 SGHRS and CDR2 YFSETQ. CDR3 in amino acids: CASSLEGQDPNTGELFF. The CDR3 coding sequence is TGCGCCAGCAGCTTGGAGGGACAGGACCCGAACACCGGGGAGCTGTTTTTT.

In its sample, this clone was seen a few times. The rearrangement joins TRBV7-9 to TRBJ1-2; 11 bases fit TRBD1. The V gene end was trimmed by 2 bases and the J gene end by 6 bases; junction bases not matched to a gene: 8. CDR1 is SEHNR, CDR2 FQNEAQ, per germline (reference sequence). The length of the CDR3 is 16 residues. The CDR3 DNA is TGTGCCAGCAGCTTATTGAGCGGACAGGGGGCCGATGGCTACACCTTC. This encodes CASSLLSGQGADGYTF. The variable domain in full, completed from reference TRBV7-9 and TRBJ1-2, reads DTGVSQNPRHKITKRGQNVTFRCDPISEHNRLYWYRQTLGQGPEFLTYFQNEAQLEKSRLLSDRFSAERPKGSFSTLEIQRTEQGDSAMYLCASSLLSGQGADGYTFGSGTRLTVV.

This clone turned up a few times. This chain joins TRBV15 and TRBJ1-2; 9 bases match TRBD1. CDR1 LNHNV and CDR2 YYDKDF come from the germline V gene (reference sequence). The CDR3 spans 13 residues. Losses at the gene ends were 3 bases for V and 6 bases for J; bases not matched to a gene: 2. CDR3 DNA: TGTGCCACCAGCAGGGGACAGGGAAATGGCTACACCTTC. Translating it yields CATSRGQGNGYTF.

Points on this clone: A much larger clone lies a single base off, so this may be a read error. The chain links TRBV29-1 to TRBJ2-5; tentatively, D is TRBD1 or TRBD2 (5 bases each). V was clipped by 7 bases and J by 5 bases, with 17 bases between them. CDR1 and CDR2 from the germline V gene are SQVTM and ANQGSEA. This CDR3 is built from 13 residues. CDR3 bases: TGCAGCGGTGCGGTGGATTGGGGGGAGACCCAGTACTTC. Its translation is CSGAVDWGETQYF. The full variable domain, in which reference TRBV29-1 and TRBJ2-5 provide the parts outside the CDR3, is SAVISQKPSRDICQRGTSLTIQCQVDSQVTMMFWYRQQPGQSLTLIATANQGSEATYESGFVIDKFPISRPNLTFSTLTVSNMSPEDSSIYLCSGAVDWGETQYFGPGTRLLVL.

This clone was observed a few times. The J gene is TRBJ2-1, the V gene TRBV4-2; 7 bases are shared with TRBD1. J was trimmed by 5 bases and V by 3 bases; bases with no gene match: 10. CDR3 length equals 16 residues. CDR1 is LGHNA, CDR2 YNFKEQ, per germline. CDR3 in amino acids: CASSHARQGPDNEQFF. CDR3 bases: TGTGCCAGCAGCCATGCTAGACAGGGACCTGACAATGAGCAGTTCTTC.

This clone has a handful of counts. CDR3 bases: TGTGCCAGCAGTCCGCAGGGGGATCAGCCCCAGCATTTT. This sequence encodes CASSPQGDQPQHF. The chain combines TRBV7-2 with TRBJ1-5; 7 bases align to TRBD1. This CDR3 contains 13 residues. Germline CDR1 SGHTA, CDR2 FQGNSA. V trimming: 6 bases; J trimming: 5 bases; junction bases outside the gene matches: 4.

This clone was counted only a few times. V usage is TRBV7-2 and J usage is TRBJ2-5; TRBD2 might be the D (6 bases). With 5 bases removed from V and 8 bases from J, the gap between germline ends came to 9 bases. The CDR3 loop spans 11 amino acids. Germline values: CDR1 SGHTA, CDR2 FQGNSA. The CDR3 sequence: CASSPGSTQYF. The CDR3 DNA reads TGTGCCAGCAGCCCCGGGAGTACCCAGTACTTC.

This clone was seen a few times. The gene calls are TRBV27 and TRBJ1-2; D is possibly TRBD1 (5 bases). The CDR3 is 15 amino acids. V was trimmed by 5 bases and J by 6 bases, leaving 19 bases between them. Germline assignment: CDR1 MNHEY and CDR2 SMNVEV (reference sequence). This CDR3 is CASSLFRGDHNGYTF. The CDR3 DNA sequence: TGTGCCAGCAGTCTCTTTCGAGGGGACCACAATGGCTACACCTTC.

The chain carries TRBV4-2 and TRBJ2-7; 7 bases fit TRBD1. V shed 1 base and J 4 bases; nucleotides not matched to a gene: 1. The CDR3 consists of 13 residues. Germline V lookup: CDR1 LGHNA, CDR2 YNFKEQ. In DNA, the CDR3 is TGTGCCAGCAGCCAAGTACAGGGGTACGAGCAGTACTTC. Its translation is CASSQVQGYEQYF.

The rearrangement joins TRBV7-2 to TRBJ1-6, with D hard to call. Germline CDR1 reads SGHTA; CDR2 reads FQGNSA. This CDR3 comprises 12 residues. V lost 5 bases and J 7 bases, leaving 6 bases between the germline ends. CDR3 DNA: TGTGCCAGCAGCCCACAGAATTCACCCCTCCACTTT. Encoded protein: CASSPQNSPLHF.

This clone has just a few counts. The chain links TRBV29-1 to TRBJ2-6; the D gene is possibly TRBD1 (5 bases). Trimming left V 5 bases short and J 3 bases short, with 14 bases between. CDR1 and CDR2 from the germline V gene are SQVTM and ANQGSEA. CDR3 length: 15 amino acids. CDR3 DNA sequence: TGCAGCGTTAGGGGCAGCTATCTTGGGGCCAACGTCCTGACTTTC. Translating gives CSVRGSYLGANVLTF. Looking up the rest from reference TRBV29-1 and TRBJ2-6 gives the full variable domain: SAVISQKPSRDICQRGTSLTIQCQVDSQVTMMFWYRQQPGQSLTLIATANQGSEATYESGFVIDKFPISRPNLTFSTLTVSNMSPEDSSIYLCSVRGSYLGANVLTFGAGSRLTVL.

The chain combines TRBV18 with TRBJ2-3, with 9 bases lining up with TRBD1. This CDR3 is 16 amino acids long. Looked up from germline, CDR1 is KGHSH and CDR2 is LQKENI. The J segment lost 4 bases and the V segment lost 3 bases, leaving 8 bases of the junction unmatched. The CDR3 loop is CASSPKGQGGADTQYF. The DNA for the CDR3 is TGTGCCAGCTCACCTAAGGGACAGGGAGGCGCAGATACGCAGTATTTT.

The rearrangement links TRBV5-1 to TRBJ1-6; D is possibly TRBD1 (6 bases). V lost 2 bases to trimming and J lost 6 bases, with 12 bases between them. The CDR3 spans 15 residues. Germline V CDR1 and CDR2: SGHRS, YFSETQ. CDR3 nucleotides: TGCGCCAGCAGCTTAAATTCAGGGGTTAATTCACCCCTCCACTTT. Translated: CASSLNSGVNSPLHF.

A few counts support this clone. The sample carries other DNA sequences with the same CDR3. This chain uses TRBV4-3 with TRBJ1-5; no reliable D call. CDR1 and CDR2 from the germline V gene are LGHNA and YSLEER. The V end lost 3 bases, the J end lost 4 bases, and 7 bases lay between the germline ends. This CDR3 has 13 amino acids. The CDR3 coding sequence is TGCGCCAGCAGCCAGGATCGGAATCAGCCCCAGCATTTT. It is translated as CASSQDRNQPQHF.

This rearrangement joins TRBV7-2 to TRBJ2-1; weak D call: TRBD2 (5 bases). From germline, CDR1 is SGHTA and CDR2 FQGNSA. The CDR3 loop spans 14 amino acids. Trimming left V 7 bases short and J 7 bases short, with 17 bases between. The DNA of the CDR3 is TGTGCCAGCACCCAATGGAGCGGAGGAAATGAGCAGTTCTTC. This sequence encodes CASTQWSGGNEQFF. Full variable domain (remainder filled in from reference TRBV7-2 and TRBJ2-1): GAGVSQSPSNKVTEKGKDVELRCDPISGHTALYWYRQSLGQGLEFLIYFQGNSAPDKSGLPSDRFSAERTGGSVSTLTIQRTQQEDSAVYLCASTQWSGGNEQFFGPGTRLTVL.

This clone was found many times. J is TRBJ2-6 and V is TRBV5-6; D is ambiguous. The CDR3 has 15 amino acids. Germline V gene data show CDR1 as SGHDT and CDR2 as YYEEEE. The V gene lost 3 bases and the J gene lost 0 bases, with 7 bases spanning the gap. This chain's CDR3 is CASSSGYSGANVLTF. In nucleotides, the CDR3 is TGTGCCAGCAGCTCCGGATACTCTGGGGCCAACGTCCTGACTTTC.